This T cell receptor beta chain was documented in a study of post-analysis software for immune sequencing data (dated by TCRdb to between 2015 and 2016). Regarding the research as a whole: Disease courses on record covered relapsing-remitting, secondary progressive and progressive-relapsing multiple sclerosis, though some patients had no subtype annotation. Patient repertoires were compared against 11 previously published healthy control repertoires from donors aged roughly 6 to 27 years. A subset of samples was prepared in parallel using single-end sample barcoding, then pooled and co-amplified after Illumina adapter ligation. The study at large found these results: Strong co-clustering of samples prepared in the same batch was shown by direct clustering with F measure, prompting a batch-effect correction. Several TRBV segments, including TRBV5-6, TRBV5-1 and TRBV20-1, were significantly more frequent in patients than controls. Normalized Chao1 diversity was significantly lower in multiple sclerosis patients than controls, suggesting substantial peripheral T-cell clonal expansion. The multiple sclerosis patient group was slightly younger than the control group.

This clonotype was detected only a few times. What antigen it recognizes has not been identified. Base qualities are not at hand, and no much larger clone is one base apart. TCR beta repertoires were profiled from peripheral blood of 13 young patients with multiple sclerosis to demonstrate the VDJtools post-analysis software. Multiple sclerosis patients were children and adolescents aged about 6 to 16 years. The library was built by means of PCR. Instrument used: Illumina HiSeq 2500. To reduce PCR and sequencing biases, unique molecular identifiers were built into the TCR beta cDNA libraries. Roughly 500,000 cDNA molecules were obtained for every 1 to 10 million input T cells, so each molecule roughly corresponded to one T cell. The same protocol used for the earlier healthy control dataset was applied to prepare and sequence the patient libraries. Within a given batch, samples were prepared together, multiplexed and sequenced on the same HiSeq lane. In the original analysis: MIGEC was used to process the raw barcoded reads, and molecular identifier groups with only a single read were discarded before consensus assembly and CDR3 extraction. VDJtools was used for post-analysis of the clonotype tables, with diversity normalized by down-sampling every dataset to the smallest sample size. To correct batch-related cross-sample contamination, repertoire overlap clustering matched CDR3 amino acid sequences but not nucleotide sequences. The public reads were run again by TCRdb, first through fastp at Q25 and then through MiXCR, and only productive beta chains were kept. When rows share a CDR3 protein, they turn into one entry using the most common DNA and genes. These V and J calls derive from TCRdb rather than the authors' analysis. This sample is represented by about 460,000 distinct CDR3 sequences; under 55% of them were singletons. 9% to 14% of the sample is held by the ten biggest clonotypes.

Taken from the germline V gene (reference sequence), the CDR1 and CDR2 loops are SGHNT and YYREEE. The CDR3 holds 15 amino acids from the cysteine to the phenylalanine. Only the CDR3 region is kept as DNA, spanning 45 bases read in frame from base 1. The V and J ends are trimmed by 3 bases and 3 bases, leaving 14 bases between them. Sequencing input: blood. The sequence links TRBV5-4 to TRBJ2-3, with TRBD1 as a weak D call on 6 bases. This clonotype originated in a girl aged 10 to 17 with multiple sclerosis. The DNA sequence is as follows: TGTGCCAGCAGCTGGGGGCAACCTGAGACAGATACGCAGTATTTT. This is translated as CASSWGQPETDTQYF. The variable domain in full, with residues beyond the CDR3 obtained from the reference TRBV5-4 and TRBJ2-3 genes, is ETGVTQSPTHLIKTRGQQVTLRCSSQSGHNTVSWYQQALGQGPQFIFQYYREEENGRGNFPPRFSGLQFPNYSSELNVNALELDDSALYLCASSWGQPETDTQYFGPGTRLTVL.